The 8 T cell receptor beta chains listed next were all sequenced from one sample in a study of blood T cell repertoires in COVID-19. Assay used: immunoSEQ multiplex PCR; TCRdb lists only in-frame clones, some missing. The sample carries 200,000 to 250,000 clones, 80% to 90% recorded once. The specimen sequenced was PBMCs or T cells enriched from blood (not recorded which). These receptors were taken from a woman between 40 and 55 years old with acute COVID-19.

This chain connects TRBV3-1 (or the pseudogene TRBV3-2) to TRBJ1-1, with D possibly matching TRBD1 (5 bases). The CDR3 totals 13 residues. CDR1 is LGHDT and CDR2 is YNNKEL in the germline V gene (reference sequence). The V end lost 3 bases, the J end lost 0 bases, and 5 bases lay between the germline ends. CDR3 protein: CASSQTVNTEAFF. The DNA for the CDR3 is TGTGCCAGCAGCCAGACAGTGAACACTGAAGCTTTCTTT.

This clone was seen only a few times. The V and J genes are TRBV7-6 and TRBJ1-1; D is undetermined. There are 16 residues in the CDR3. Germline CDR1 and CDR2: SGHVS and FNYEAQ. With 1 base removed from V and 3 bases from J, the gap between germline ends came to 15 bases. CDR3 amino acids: CASSLVRGGRYTEAFF. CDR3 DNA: TGTGCCAGCAGCTTAGTACGTGGAGGGAGATACACTGAAGCTTTCTTT.

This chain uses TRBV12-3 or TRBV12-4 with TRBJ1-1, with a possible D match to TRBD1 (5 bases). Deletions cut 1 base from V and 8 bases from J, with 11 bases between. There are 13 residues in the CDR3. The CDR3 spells CASSLVGRGEAFF. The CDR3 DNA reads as TGTGCCAGCAGTTTAGTCGGGCGGGGGGAAGCTTTCTTT.

This chain's CDR3 is CATSRDRAGPGQPQHF. CDR3 nucleotides: TGTGCCACCAGCAGAGATAGGGCGGGGCCAGGTCAGCCCCAGCATTTT. The chain is built from TRBV15 and TRBJ1-5; tentatively, D is TRBD1 (5 bases). This CDR3 spans 16 amino acids. Between the trimmed V and J ends, which lost 0 bases and 6 bases, there was a span of 15 bases. Germline values: CDR1 LNHNV, CDR2 YYDKDF (reference sequence). Filled out from reference TRBV15 and TRBJ1-5, the complete variable domain reads DAMVIQNPRYQVTQFGKPVTLSCSQTLNHNVMYWYQQKSSQAPKLLFHYYDKDFNNEADTPDNFQSRRPNTSFCFLDIRSPGLGDTAMYLCATSRDRAGPGQPQHFGDGTRLSIL.

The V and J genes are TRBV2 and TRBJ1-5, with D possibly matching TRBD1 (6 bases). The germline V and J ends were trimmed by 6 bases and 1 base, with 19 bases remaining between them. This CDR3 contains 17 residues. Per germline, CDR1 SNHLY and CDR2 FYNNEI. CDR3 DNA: TGTGCCAGCAGGTCCTCGCTCGGGGGGCTAAGCAATCAGCCCCAGCATTTT. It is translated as CASRSSLGGLSNQPQHF.

The DNA of the CDR3 is TGTGCCAGCAGCTCGGACTACAGGGGGCGTACCGGGGAGCTGTTTTTT. It is translated as CASSSDYRGRTGELFF. The J gene is TRBJ2-2, the V gene TRBV5-5; 9 positions match TRBD1. The V gene end was trimmed by 3 bases and the J gene end by 5 bases; junction bases not matched to a gene: 8. This CDR3 is 16 amino acids long. The germline CDR1 and CDR2 sequences are SGHKS and YYEKEE (reference sequence).

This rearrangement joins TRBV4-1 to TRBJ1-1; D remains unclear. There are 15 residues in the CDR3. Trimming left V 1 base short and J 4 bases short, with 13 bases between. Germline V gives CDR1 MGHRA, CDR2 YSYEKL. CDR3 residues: CASSQGPQSLTEAFF. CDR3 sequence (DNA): TGCGCCAGCAGCCAAGGCCCACAGAGTCTCACTGAAGCTTTCTTT.

CDR3 loop: CSVVGAGTGSGYGYTF. Written as DNA, the CDR3 is TGCAGCGTTGTCGGAGCCGGGACAGGATCTGGCTATGGCTACACCTTC. V and J are TRBV29-1 and TRBJ1-2; 8 bases map to TRBD1. The CDR3 runs to 16 residues. Trimming cost V 4 bases and J 4 bases; bases outside gene matches: 14. Germline assignment: CDR1 SQVTM and CDR2 ANQGSEA.